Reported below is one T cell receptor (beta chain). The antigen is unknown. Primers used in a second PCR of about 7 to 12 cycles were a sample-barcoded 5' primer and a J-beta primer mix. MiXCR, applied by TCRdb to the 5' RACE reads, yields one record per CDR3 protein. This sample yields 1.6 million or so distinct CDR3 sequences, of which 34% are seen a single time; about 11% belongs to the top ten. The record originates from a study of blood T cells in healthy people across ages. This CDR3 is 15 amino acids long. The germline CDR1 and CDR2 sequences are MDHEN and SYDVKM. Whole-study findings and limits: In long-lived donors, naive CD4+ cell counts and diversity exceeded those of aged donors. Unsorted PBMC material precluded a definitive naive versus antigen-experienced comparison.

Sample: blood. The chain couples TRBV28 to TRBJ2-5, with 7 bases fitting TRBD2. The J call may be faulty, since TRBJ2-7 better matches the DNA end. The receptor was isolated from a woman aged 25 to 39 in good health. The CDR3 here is CASSDSRGYPYEQYF. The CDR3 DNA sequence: TGTGCCAGTTCTGACTCGCGGGGGTACCCCTACGAGCAGTACTTC.